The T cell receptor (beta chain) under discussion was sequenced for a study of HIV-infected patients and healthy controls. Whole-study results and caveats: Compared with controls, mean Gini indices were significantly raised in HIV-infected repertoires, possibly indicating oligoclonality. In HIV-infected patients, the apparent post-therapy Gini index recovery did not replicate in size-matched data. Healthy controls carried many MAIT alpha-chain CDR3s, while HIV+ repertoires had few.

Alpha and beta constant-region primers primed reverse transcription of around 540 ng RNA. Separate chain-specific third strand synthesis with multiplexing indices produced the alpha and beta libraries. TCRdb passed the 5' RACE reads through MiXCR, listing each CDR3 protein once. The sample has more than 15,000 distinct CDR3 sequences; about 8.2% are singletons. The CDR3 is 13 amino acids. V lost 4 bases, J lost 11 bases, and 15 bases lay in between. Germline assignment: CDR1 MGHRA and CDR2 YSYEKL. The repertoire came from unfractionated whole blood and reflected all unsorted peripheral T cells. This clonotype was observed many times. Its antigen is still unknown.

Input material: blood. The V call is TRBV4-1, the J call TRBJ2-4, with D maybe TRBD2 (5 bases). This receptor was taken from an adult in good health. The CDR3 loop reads CASSLTSLELQYF. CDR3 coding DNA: TGCGCCAGCAGCCTAACATCACTAGAACTTCAGTACTTC.